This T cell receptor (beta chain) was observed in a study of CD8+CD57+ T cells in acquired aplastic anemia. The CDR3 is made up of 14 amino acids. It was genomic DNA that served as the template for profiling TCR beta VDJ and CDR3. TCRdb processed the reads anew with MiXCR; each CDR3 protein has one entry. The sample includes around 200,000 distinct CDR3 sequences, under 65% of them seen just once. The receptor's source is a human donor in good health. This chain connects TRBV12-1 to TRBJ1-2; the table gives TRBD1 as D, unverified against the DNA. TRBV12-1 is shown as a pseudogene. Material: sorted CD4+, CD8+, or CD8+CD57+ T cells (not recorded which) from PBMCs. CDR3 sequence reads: CASSFGGAGLCYTF. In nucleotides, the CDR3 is TGTGCCAGCAGCTTTGGGGGGGCAGGACTATGCTACACCTTC.